This TCR beta chain is drawn from a study of cytomegalovirus exposure and HLA in healthy donors. It was with 60 Vbeta and 13 Jbeta primers that the PCR ran. Profiled with immunoSEQ multiplex PCR; TCRdb holds only in-frame clones, not every one. The repertoire holds 210,000 or so clones, with over 75% as singletons. CDR1 and CDR2 from the germline V gene are SGHVS and FNYEAQ. This CDR3 is 14 amino acids long. Trimming pared 1 base from V and 8 bases from J, leaving 14 bases between. As for this clone: The antigen remains unidentified.

Overall study findings and caveats: According to a later analysis, most TCR beta chains associated with CMV appeared HLA-restricted. Upon later analysis, TCR association rates were observed to vary by HLA locus, being highest for DRB1 and lowest for HLA-C. When a later analysis was performed, an Asian-associated ancestry cluster reportedly had fewer N-insertions than the roughly 700-donor mean. HLA alleles were associated with roughly 17,000 TCR beta sequences in a later analysis at 0.05 false discovery rate.

The clonotype originates from a woman between 45 and 65 years old in good health and CMV-seropositive. Material: PBMCs. The chain is built from TRBV7-6 and TRBJ1-2; D possibly corresponds to TRBD1 (5 bases). CDR3 region: CASSLVRGTLGYTF. CDR3 coding DNA: TGTGCCAGCAGCTTAGTGCGGGGCACGCTAGGCTACACCTTC.